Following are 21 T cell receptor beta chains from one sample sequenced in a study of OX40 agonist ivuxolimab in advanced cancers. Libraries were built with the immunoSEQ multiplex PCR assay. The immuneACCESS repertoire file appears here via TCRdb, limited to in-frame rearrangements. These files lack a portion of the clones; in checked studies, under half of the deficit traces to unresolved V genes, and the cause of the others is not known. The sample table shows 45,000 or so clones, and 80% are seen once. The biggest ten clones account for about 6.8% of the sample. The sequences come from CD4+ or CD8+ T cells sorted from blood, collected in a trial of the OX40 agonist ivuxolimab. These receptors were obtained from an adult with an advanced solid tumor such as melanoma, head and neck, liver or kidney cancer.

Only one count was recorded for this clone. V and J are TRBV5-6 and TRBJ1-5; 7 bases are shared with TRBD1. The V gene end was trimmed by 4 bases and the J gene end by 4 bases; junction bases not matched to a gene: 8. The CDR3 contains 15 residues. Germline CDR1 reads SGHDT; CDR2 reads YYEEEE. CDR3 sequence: CASSPASGGNQPQHF. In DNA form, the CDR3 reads TGTGCCAGCAGCCCGGCCTCAGGGGGAAATCAGCCCCAGCATTTT.

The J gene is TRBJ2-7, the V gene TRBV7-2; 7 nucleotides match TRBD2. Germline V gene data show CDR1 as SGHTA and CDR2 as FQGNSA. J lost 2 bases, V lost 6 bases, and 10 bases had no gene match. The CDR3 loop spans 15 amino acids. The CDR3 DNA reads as TGTGCCAGCAGTCTAGGTGCTAGCGGAACCTACGAGCAGTACTTC. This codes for CASSLGASGTYEQYF.

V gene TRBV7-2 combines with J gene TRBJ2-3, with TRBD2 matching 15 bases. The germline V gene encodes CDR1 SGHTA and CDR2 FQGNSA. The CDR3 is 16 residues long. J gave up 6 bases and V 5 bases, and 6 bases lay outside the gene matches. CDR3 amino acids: CASSPRTSGRGDTQYF. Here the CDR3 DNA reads TGTGCCAGCAGCCCCCGGACTAGCGGGAGGGGTGATACGCAGTATTTT.

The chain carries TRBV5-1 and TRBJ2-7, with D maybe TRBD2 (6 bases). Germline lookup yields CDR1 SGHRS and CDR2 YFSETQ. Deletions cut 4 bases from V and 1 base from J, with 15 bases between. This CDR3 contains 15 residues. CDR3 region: CASSRDGEVSYEQYF. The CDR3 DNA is TGCGCCAGCAGCCGGGACGGGGAGGTTTCCTACGAGCAGTACTTC.

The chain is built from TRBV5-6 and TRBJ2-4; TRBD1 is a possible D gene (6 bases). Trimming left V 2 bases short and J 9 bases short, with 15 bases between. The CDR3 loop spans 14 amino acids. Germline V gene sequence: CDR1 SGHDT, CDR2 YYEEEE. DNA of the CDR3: TGTGCCAGCAGCTTTGGGTCCCCAGGGGTCATTCAGTACTTC. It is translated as CASSFGSPGVIQYF.

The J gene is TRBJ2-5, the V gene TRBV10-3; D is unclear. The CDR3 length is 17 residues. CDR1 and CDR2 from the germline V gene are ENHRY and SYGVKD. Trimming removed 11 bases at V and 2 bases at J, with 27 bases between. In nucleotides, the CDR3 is TGTGCCGTAGCCTCGGACCCAGTGCACAAATCACAAGAGACCCAGTACTTC. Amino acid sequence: CAVASDPVHKSQETQYF.

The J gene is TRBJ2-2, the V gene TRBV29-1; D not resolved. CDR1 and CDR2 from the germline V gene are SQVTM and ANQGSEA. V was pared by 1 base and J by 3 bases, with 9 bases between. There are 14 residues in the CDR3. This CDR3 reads CSVEAYSHTGELFF. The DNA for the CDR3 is TGCAGCGTTGAAGCTTACAGTCACACCGGGGAGCTGTTTTTT.

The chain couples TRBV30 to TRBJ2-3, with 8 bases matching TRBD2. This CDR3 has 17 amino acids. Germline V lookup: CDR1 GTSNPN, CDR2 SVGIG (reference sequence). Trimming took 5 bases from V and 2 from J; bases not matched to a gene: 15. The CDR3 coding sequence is TGTGCCTGGGCGGTAGGAGTAGCGGGAACGAACACAGATACGCAGTATTTT. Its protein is CAWAVGVAGTNTDTQYF.

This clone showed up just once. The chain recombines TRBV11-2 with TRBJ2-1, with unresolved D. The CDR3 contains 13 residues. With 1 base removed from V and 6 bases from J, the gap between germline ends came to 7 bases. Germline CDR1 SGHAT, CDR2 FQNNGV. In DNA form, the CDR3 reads TGTGCCAGCAGCTTAGTTAGCTTCAATGAGCAGTTCTTC. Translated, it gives CASSLVSFNEQFF.

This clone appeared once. The CDR3 DNA is TGTGCCAGCAGCTTAGCGCAGGGATCTAACGAGCAGTTCTTC. Encoded protein: CASSLAQGSNEQFF. This chain links TRBV7-9 with TRBJ2-1, with D possibly TRBD1 on 5 matching bases. Per the germline V gene, CDR1 is SEHNR and CDR2 is FQNEAQ (reference sequence). This CDR3 spans 14 amino acids. The ends were cut back, 0 bases at V and 10 bases at J, with 13 bases in the middle.

The CDR3, as DNA: TGTGCCAGCAGAGAGGGGACTGAAGCTTTCTTT. This gives the protein CASREGTEAFF. The rearrangement uses TRBV6-5 and TRBJ1-1; perhaps TRBD1 as D (5 bases). The germline V and J ends were trimmed by 6 bases and 5 bases, with 7 bases remaining between them. Germline assignment: CDR1 MNHEY and CDR2 SVGAGI. The CDR3 totals 11 residues.

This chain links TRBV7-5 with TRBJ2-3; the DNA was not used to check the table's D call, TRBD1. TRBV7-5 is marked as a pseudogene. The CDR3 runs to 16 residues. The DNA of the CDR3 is TGTGTCAGAAGACCTCAGGTGGGGCCAGGTCCCGATACGCAGTATTTT. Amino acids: CVRRPQVGPGPDTQYF.

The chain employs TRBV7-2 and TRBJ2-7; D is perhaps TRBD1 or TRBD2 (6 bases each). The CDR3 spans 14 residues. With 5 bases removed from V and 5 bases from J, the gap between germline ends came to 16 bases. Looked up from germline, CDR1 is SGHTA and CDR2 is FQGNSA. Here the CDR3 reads CASSDRTGAHEQYF. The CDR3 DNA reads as TGTGCCAGCAGCGATAGAACGGGGGCCCACGAGCAGTACTTC.

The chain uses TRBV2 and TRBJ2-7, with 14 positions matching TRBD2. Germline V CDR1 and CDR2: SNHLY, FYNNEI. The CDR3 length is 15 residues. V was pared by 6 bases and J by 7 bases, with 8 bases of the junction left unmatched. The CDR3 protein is CASRTRLAGGGEQYF. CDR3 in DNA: TGTGCCAGCAGGACTCGACTAGCGGGAGGGGGAGAGCAGTACTTC.

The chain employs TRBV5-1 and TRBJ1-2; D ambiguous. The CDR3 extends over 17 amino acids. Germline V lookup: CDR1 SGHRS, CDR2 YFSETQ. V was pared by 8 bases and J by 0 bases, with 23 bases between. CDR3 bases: TGCGCCAGTTCCGTGGTCCCTCAAGGCGGATCTAACTATGGCTACACCTTC. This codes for CASSVVPQGGSNYGYTF.

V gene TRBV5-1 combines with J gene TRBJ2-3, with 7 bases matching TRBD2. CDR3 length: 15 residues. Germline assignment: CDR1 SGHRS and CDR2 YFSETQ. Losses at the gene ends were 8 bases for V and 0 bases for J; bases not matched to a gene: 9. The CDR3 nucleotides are TGCGCCAGTACCCGGCGGCGGGAGAGCACAGATACGCAGTATTTT. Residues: CASTRRRESTDTQYF.

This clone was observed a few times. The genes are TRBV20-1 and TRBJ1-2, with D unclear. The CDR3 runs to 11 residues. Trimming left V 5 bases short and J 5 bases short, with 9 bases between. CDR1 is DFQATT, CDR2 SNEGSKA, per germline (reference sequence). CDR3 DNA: TGCAGTGCTGGTACTTCTTATGGCTACACCTTC. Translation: CSAGTSYGYTF.

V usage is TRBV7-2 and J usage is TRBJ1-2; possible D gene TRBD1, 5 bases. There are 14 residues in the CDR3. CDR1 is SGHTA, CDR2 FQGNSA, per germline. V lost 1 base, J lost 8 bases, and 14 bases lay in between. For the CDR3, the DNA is TGTGCCAGCAGCTTAGTGACTGGGGGGGAGGGCTACACCTTC. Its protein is CASSLVTGGEGYTF.

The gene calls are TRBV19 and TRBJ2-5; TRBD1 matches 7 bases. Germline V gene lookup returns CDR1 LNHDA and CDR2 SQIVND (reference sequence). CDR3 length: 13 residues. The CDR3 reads CATGTQGQETQYF. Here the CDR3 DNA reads TGTGCGACAGGAACACAGGGGCAAGAGACCCAGTACTTC.

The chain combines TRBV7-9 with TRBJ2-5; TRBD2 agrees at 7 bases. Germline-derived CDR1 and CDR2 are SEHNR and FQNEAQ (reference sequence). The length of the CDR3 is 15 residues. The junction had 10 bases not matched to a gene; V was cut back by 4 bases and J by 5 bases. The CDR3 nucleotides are TGTGCCAGCAGCTCGGGACTACCGTCGGGGGAGACCCAGTACTTC. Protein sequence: CASSSGLPSGETQYF.

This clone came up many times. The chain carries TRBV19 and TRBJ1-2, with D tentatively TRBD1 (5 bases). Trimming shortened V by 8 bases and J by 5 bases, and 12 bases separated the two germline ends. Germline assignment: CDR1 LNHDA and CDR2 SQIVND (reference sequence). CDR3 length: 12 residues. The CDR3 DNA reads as TGTGCCAGTCGCAGGGAGATGTATGGCTACACCTTC. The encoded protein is CASRREMYGYTF.